The present entry profiles one T cell receptor beta chain with its context. The protocol was immunoSEQ multiplex PCR, while the TCRdb copy is restricted to in-frame clones and leaves out a portion. The top ten hold around 1.5% of the sample, which has over 200,000 clones, roughly 94% seen once. The data originate from a study of T cell responses to AZD1222 COVID-19 vaccine. The TCR sequence derives from an adult who received the MenACWY meningococcal vaccine as a control. Sequences were derived from peripheral blood, sampled 28 days after the second dose of the MenACWY control vaccine.

The CDR3 DNA reads TGTGCCAGCAGACCCCCCCGAGGGGAGTACTATGGCTACACCTTC. It specifies CASRPPRGEYYGYTF. The chain carries TRBV28 and TRBJ1-2; a possible D gene is TRBD1 (5 bases). V dropped 6 bases and J dropped 3 bases, with 17 bases sitting between them. The CDR3 totals 15 residues. Germline-derived CDR1 and CDR2 are MDHEN and SYDVKM.